This TCR beta chain was documented in a study of blood T cells in healthy people across ages. The CDR3 covers 13 residues. From germline, CDR1 is SGHAT and CDR2 FQNNGV. The V end lost 5 bases, the J end lost 10 bases, and 16 bases lay between the germline ends. Through a sample-barcoded 5' primer and a J-beta primer mix, a second PCR was run for roughly 6 to 12 cycles. Via MiXCR, TCRdb re-called the 5' RACE reads, giving one row per CDR3 protein. The profile covers some 1,000,000 distinct CDR3 sequences, with 25% appearing a single time and less than 0.85% taken by the ten largest. The sample was also linked to a second study, of T cells of mothers and their children.

The rearrangement uses TRBV11-2 and TRBJ2-3, with D tentatively TRBD2 (6 bases). This receptor was identified in a girl under 10 years old in good health. Sequenced: blood. The CDR3 region has the DNA TGTGCCAGCAGCACGAGGACTATTATCGCGCAGTATTTT. This gives the protein CASSTRTIIAQYF. The variable domain in full, with the rest retrieved from reference TRBV11-2 and TRBJ2-3, is EAGVAQSPRYKIIEKRQSVAFWCNPISGHATLYWYQQILGQGPKLLIQFQNNGVVDDSQLPKDRFSAERLKGVDSTLKIQPAKLEDSAVYLCASSTRTIIAQYFGPGTRLTVL.